This is a list of T cell receptor beta chains from one sample in a study of CD8 T cells in Susac syndrome. From the immunoSEQ multiplex PCR reads, TCRdb called clonotypes with MiXCR, one entry per CDR3 protein. The table lists more than 90,000 distinct CDR3 sequences, about 92% of them singletons. Input material: CD4+ T cells from PBMCs. These receptors all come from a human donor with multiple sclerosis. The CDR3 runs from the conserved cysteine through the conserved F or W. The D gene is left open where the match is weak. The listing skips clone size in some rows; elsewhere it reads once, few, many or a size class.

TRBJ1-2	TRBV29-1	.	.	TGCAGCGTTGCTACGGGACTTAACTATGGCTACACCTTC	CSVATGLNYGYTF
TRBJ2-3	TRBV7-2	.	.	TGTGCCAGCAGCTTAGGGGGGGAGACAGATACGCAGTATTTT	CASSLGGETDTQYF
TRBJ1-1	TRBV20-1	TRBD1	.	TGCAGTGCTAGAGACAAGGACAGGGAGTCCATCACTGAAGCTTTCTTT	CSARDKDRESITEAFF
TRBJ2-1	TRBV3-1	.	.	TGTGCCAGCAGCCAAGAATTTTTTGAGCAGTTCTTC	CASSQEFFEQFF
TRBJ2-7	TRBV27	.	.	TGTGCCAGCAGTTTATCGGACGGCCGATTCTACGAGCAGTACTTC	CASSLSDGRFYEQYF
TRBJ1-5	TRBV20-1	TRBD1	.	TGCAGTGCTCTAACTGCCGGGACAGGGGGAGGCCAGCCCCAGCATTTT	CSALTAGTGGGQPQHF
TRBJ2-3	TRBV4-2	TRBD2	.	TGTGCCAGCAGCCTCCCATCGGCGGGAGAAGATACGCAGTATTTT	CASSLPSAGEDTQYF
TRBJ2-7	TRBV5-1	.	.	TGCGCCAGCAGCTTGGAGGGACCAGGACACACCAACGAGCAGTACTTC	CASSLEGPGHTNEQYF
TRBJ2-1	TRBV12-5	TRBD2	.	TGTGCTAGTGCCCCAGGACTAGCGGGGGGGCCCGACAATGAGCAGTTCTTC	CASAPGLAGGPDNEQFF
TRBJ1-4	TRBV11-2	TRBD1	.	TGTGCCAGCAGCCTGACAGGGGGAAGAAATGAAAAACTGTTTTTT	CASSLTGGRNEKLFF
TRBJ2-3	TRBV29-1	TRBD1	.	TGCAGCGTTGAAAGACAGGGGAATCCCACAGATACGCAGTATTTT	CSVERQGNPTDTQYF
TRBJ1-6	TRBV7-9	.	.	TGTGCCAGCAGCCAATCTGGGGGGACCTTAACACCCCTCCACTTT	CASSQSGGTLTPLHF
TRBJ1-5	TRBV9	.	.	TGTGCCAGCAGCGTAGACCCGGACGGTAGGAATCAGCCCCAGCATTTT	CASSVDPDGRNQPQHF
TRBJ1-6	TRBV6-4	.	.	TGTGCCAGCAGTGACTCCCGAGGTTCACCCCTCCACTTT	CASSDSRGSPLHF
TRBJ1-5	TRBV10-1	.	.	TGCGCCAGCAGTGAGTCATTAGGAAGCGGCCAGCCCCAGCATTTT	CASSESLGSGQPQHF
TRBJ1-3	TRBV19	.	.	TGTGCCAGTAATCCTTTGGGGGGCCCCTCTGGAAACACCATATATTTT	CASNPLGGPSGNTIYF
TRBJ2-6	TRBV12-3/TRBV12-4	.	.	TGTGCCAGCGGGATACAATCTGGGGCCAACGTCCTGACTTTC	CASGIQSGANVLTF
TRBJ2-4	TRBV12-3/TRBV12-4	TRBD2	.	TGTGCCAGCAGCTCTAGCGGGGGGGCCAAAAACATTCAGTACTTC	CASSSSGGAKNIQYF
TRBJ1-1	TRBV7-2	.	.	TGTGCCAGCAGCTTGGGGGGGCAACACACTGAAGCTTTCTTT	CASSLGGQHTEAFF
TRBJ1-1	TRBV7-2	.	.	TGTGCCAGCAGCCCCCTGGACATGAACACTGAAGCTTTCTTT	CASSPLDMNTEAFF
TRBJ2-7	TRBV15	TRBD1	once	TGTGCCACCAGCAGAGAGGACAGGGGGTTACACGAGCAGTACTTC	CATSREDRGLHEQYF
TRBJ2-3	TRBV9	.	once	TGTGCCAGCAGCGTAGTGGGGGATACGCAGTATTTT	CASSVVGDTQYF
TRBJ2-7	TRBV7-2	TRBD2	.	TGTGCCAGCAGCCGGGGACTAGCGGGGACCTACGAGCAGTACTTC	CASSRGLAGTYEQYF
TRBJ2-3	TRBV5-1	.	.	TGCGCCAGCAGCTTGGTTGCGGGGGCCACAGATACGCAGTATTTT	CASSLVAGATDTQYF
TRBJ1-4	TRBV30	.	.	TGTGCCTGGAGTGTCAGACTCGAAAAACTGTTTTTT	CAWSVRLEKLFF
TRBJ2-7	TRBV10-1	.	.	TGCGCCACCTCGACAGGAGACAGCGAGCAGTACTTC	CATSTGDSEQYF
TRBJ1-5	TRBV6-1	.	.	TGTGCCAGCAGAGAACTTCCAAACCGGGCTCCGGAACAGCCCCAGCATTTT	CASRELPNRAPEQPQHF
TRBJ2-4	TRBV12-3/TRBV12-4	TRBD2	.	TGTGCCAGCACGCGGGAGGAGTTGGGGTTTACCAAAAACATTCAGTACTTC	CASTREELGFTKNIQYF
TRBJ2-5	TRBV28	.	.	TGTGCCAGCAGTTTCCAGACCCAAGAGACCCAGTACTTC	CASSFQTQETQYF
TRBJ2-1	TRBV2	.	.	TGTGCCAGCAGAGACCTAGGGGAGCAGTTCTTC	CASRDLGEQFF
TRBJ2-7	TRBV5-1	.	.	TGCGCCAGCAGCCGCCCGCCCGGGGAGGCGTACGAGCAGTACTTC	CASSRPPGEAYEQYF
TRBJ2-1	TRBV27	TRBD2	.	TGTGCCAGCGGTCGGGGGGTGGGTGAGCAGTTCTTC	CASGRGVGEQFF
TRBJ2-5	TRBV9	TRBD2	.	TGTGCCAGCAGCGTAACGACTAGCGGAAAAGAGACCCAGTACTTC	CASSVTTSGKETQYF
TRBJ1-1	TRBV7-9	.	.	TGTGCCAGCAGGAAAACGGGACGGGAGAACACTGAAGCTTTCTTT	CASRKTGRENTEAFF
TRBJ1-1	TRBV6-5	.	.	TGTGCCAGCAGTTACCATCCTAGGGACACTGAAGCTTTCTTT	CASSYHPRDTEAFF
TRBJ2-3	TRBV11-1	TRBD2	.	TGTGCCAGCAGCTTAACTAGCGGGGGGCCAGATACGCAGTATTTT	CASSLTSGGPDTQYF
TRBJ2-3	TRBV7-2	.	.	TGTGCCAGCAGCAGGTCAAGATCAGATACGCAGTATTTT	CASSRSRSDTQYF
TRBJ2-7	TRBV11-2	.	once	TGTGCCAGCAGCTTACGCTACGACCCTCGGGTGGGGGAGCAGTACTTC	CASSLRYDPRVGEQYF
TRBJ1-1	TRBV23-1	TRBD1	few	TGCGCCAGCAGTCAATCCCCCGACAGGGGCCCTTCTTTCTTGAACACTGAAGCTTTCTTT	CASSQSPDRGPSFLNTEAFF
TRBJ1-1	TRBV28	.	.	TGTGCCAGCAGTCCCGCCCGGGGAATTCTTAACACTGAAGCTTTCTTT	CASSPARGILNTEAFF
TRBJ1-6	TRBV20-1	.	once	TGCAGTGCTAGAGATGTGAGGAGCTCCTATATTTCACCCCTCCACTTT	CSARDVRSSYISPLHF
TRBJ2-3	TRBV12-3/TRBV12-4	.	.	TGTGCCAGCAGCCCGGAGAATACGCAGTATTTT	CASSPENTQYF
TRBJ1-5	TRBV19	.	.	TGTGCCAGTAGTATGGGGACAAGCAATCAGCCCCAGCATTTT	CASSMGTSNQPQHF
TRBJ2-5	TRBV3-1	.	.	TGTGCCAGCAGCTACAGGTACCAAGAGACCCAGTACTTC	CASSYRYQETQYF
TRBJ2-6	TRBV5-4	.	.	TGTGCCAGCAGCATCCCGACAGCCTCCTCTGGGGCCAACGTCCTGACTTTC	CASSIPTASSGANVLTF
TRBJ1-2	TRBV4-3	.	.	TGCGCCAGCAGCCCGAAACAGACCTCCGGACAGTTCCTTCGTGGCTACACCTTC	CASSPKQTSGQFLRGYTF
TRBJ2-3	TRBV30	TRBD1	.	TGTGCCTGGAATACAGGGGCTAGCACAGATACGCAGTATTTT	CAWNTGASTDTQYF
TRBJ2-7	TRBV7-3	.	.	TGTGCCAGCAGCTCAAGGGTCGGATACGAGCAGTACTTC	CASSSRVGYEQYF
TRBJ2-7	TRBV7-9	TRBD1	.	TGTGCCAGCAGCTCCCGACTTCCGGGACAGGGGGCTTACGAGCAGTACTTC	CASSSRLPGQGAYEQYF
TRBJ1-1	TRBV19	.	.	TGTGCCAGTAGTATAGACGCAGCTGAAGCTTTCTTT	CASSIDAAEAFF
TRBJ2-5	TRBV5-1	.	.	TGCGCCAGCAGCGCCCTGGGGATCGGGGAAGAGACCCAGTACTTC	CASSALGIGEETQYF
TRBJ1-1	TRBV29-1	.	.	TGCAGCGTCGCCGACCTCCTACACGGCATGAACACTGAAGCTTTCTTT	CSVADLLHGMNTEAFF
TRBJ2-5	TRBV18	TRBD1	.	TGTGCCAGCTCATTACAGGGGCATCAAGAGACCCAGTACTTC	CASSLQGHQETQYF
TRBJ1-6	TRBV6-1	.	once	TGTGCCACGGGCCGCCCTGCGGGCTCACCCCTCCACTTT	CATGRPAGSPLHF